This T cell receptor beta chain was sequenced during a study of molecular identifiers for immune sequencing clone quantification. MiXCR, applied by TCRdb to the PCR reads, yields one record per CDR3 protein. The repertoire consists of approximately 670,000 distinct CDR3 sequences, with about 20% occurring once and the leading ten covering 0.85%. This CDR3 has 15 amino acids. Looked up from germline, CDR1 is SGDLS and CDR2 is YYNGEE. V was clipped by 3 bases and J by 0 bases, with 12 bases between them. The sequence was collected from a human donor in good health. Some libraries in this study had Jurkat cell RNA spiked in. V usage is TRBV9 and J usage is TRBJ2-5; possibly TRBD2 for D (6 bases). The sample taken for sequencing was naive CD8+ T cells from blood, with Jurkat cell RNA spiked in. Subset specified: FACS-sorted CD8+CD4-CCR7+CD45RA+ naive T cells. The CDR3: CASSAGGGNQETQYF. CDR3 sequence (DNA): TGTGCCAGCAGCGCGGGTGGAGGGAACCAAGAGACCCAGTACTTC. Supplemented by reference TRBV9 and TRBJ2-5, the full variable domain reads DSGVTQTPKHLITATGQRVTLRCSPRSGDLSVYWYQQSLDQGLQFLIQYYNGEERAKGNILERFSAQQFPDLHSELNLSSLELGDSALYFCASSAGGGNQETQYFGPGTRLLVL.